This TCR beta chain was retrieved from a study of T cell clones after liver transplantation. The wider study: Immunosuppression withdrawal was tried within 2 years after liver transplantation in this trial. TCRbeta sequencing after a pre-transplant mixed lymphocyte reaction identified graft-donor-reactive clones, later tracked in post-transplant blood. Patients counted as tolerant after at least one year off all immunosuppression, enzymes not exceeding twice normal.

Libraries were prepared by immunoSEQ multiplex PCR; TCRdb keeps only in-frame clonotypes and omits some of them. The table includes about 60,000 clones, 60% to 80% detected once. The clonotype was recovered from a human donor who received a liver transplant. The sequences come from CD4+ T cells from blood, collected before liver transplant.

The CDR3 spells CASSLASNYNEQFF. CDR3 sequence (DNA): TGCGCCAGCAGCTTGGCTAGCAACTACAATGAGCAGTTCTTC. This chain connects TRBV5-1 to TRBJ2-1, with D possibly TRBD2 on 5 matching bases. The CDR3 sequence is 14 residues long. The V end was cut by 0 bases, the J end by 3 bases, with 7 bases between. From germline, CDR1 is SGHRS and CDR2 YFSETQ.